This T cell receptor (beta chain) was identified during a study of control samples from healthy donors and cancer patients. Only one count was recorded for this clone. Measured with immunoSEQ multiplex PCR; TCRdb has only the in-frame clones, and not every one. Among about 180,000 clones, 90% were seen once, and the ten largest hold about 1.4%. The CDR3 sequence is 14 residues long. Sequenced material: blood. The rearrangement links TRBV21-1 to TRBJ2-4. TRBV21-1 is a pseudogene locus. The clonotype comes from a woman between 45 and 65 years old in good health. The CDR3 region is CASTYVHGGGIQYF. The CDR3 DNA reads TGTGCCAGCACCTACGTCCACGGTGGGGGCATTCAGTACTTC.